The 8 T cell receptor beta chains below come from one sample, sequenced in a study of monozygotic twins with inflammatory bowel disease. TCRdb re-called the 5' RACE reads and catalogs CDR3 proteins one per entry, DNA excluded. This table lists roughly 150,000 distinct CDR3 sequences. The sample was blood. These receptors were obtained from a human donor with ulcerative colitis or Crohn's disease, or a healthy co-twin of an affected twin (not recorded which).

The chain couples TRBV28 to TRBJ2-1; no DNA is available, so the TRBD1 call from TCRdb remains unchecked. The germline V gene has CDR1 MDHEN and CDR2 SYDVKM. The CDR3 length is 15 residues. The CDR3 spells CASSPPSGEGSEQFF. Combining the CDR3 with reference TRBV28 and TRBJ2-1 gives the whole variable domain DVKVTQSSRYLVKRTGEKVFLECVQDMDHENMFWYRQDPGLGLRLIYFSYDVKMKEKGDIPEGYSVSREKKERFSLILESASTNQTSMYLCASSPPSGEGSEQFFGPGTRLTVL.

This chain connects TRBV3-1 to TRBJ2-3; TCRdb outputs TRBD1, but without DNA this stays unchecked. In germline, CDR1 is LGHDT, CDR2 YNNKEL (reference sequence). There are 13 residues in the CDR3. Here the CDR3 reads CASWDISTDTQYF.

The chain joins TRBV4-3 to TRBJ2-1; TCRdb gives TRBD1 as the D gene, but with no DNA this cannot be confirmed. In germline, CDR1 is LGHNA, CDR2 YSLEER. CDR3 length equals 14 residues. This chain's CDR3 is CASSQEGGDNEQFF.

The genes are TRBV24-1 and TRBJ2-7; TCRdb proposes TRBD1, but this gene call is untestable without DNA. Germline V gene sequence: CDR1 KGHDR, CDR2 SFDVKD. This CDR3 is built from 16 residues. The CDR3 here is CATSDSSGGRGFEQYF.

CDR3 amino acids: CASSPSGGSRYNEQFF. The chain combines TRBV7-9 with TRBJ2-1; the TRBD2 assignment by TCRdb is unverifiable without DNA. The germline CDR1 and CDR2 sequences are SEHNR and FQNEAQ (reference sequence). CDR3 length: 16 residues.

J is TRBJ2-4 and V is TRBV7-2; the TCRdb D gene call, TRBD1, has no DNA to confirm it. The CDR3 is 16 residues long. The germline V gene has CDR1 SGHTA and CDR2 FQGNSA. The CDR3 spells CASSSAPGAGKNIQYF.

The V gene is TRBV4-2, the J gene TRBJ2-7; with no DNA, the TCRdb D assignment of TRBD1 cannot be verified. This CDR3 is 14 amino acids long. Per the germline V gene, CDR1 is LGHNA and CDR2 is YNFKEQ. CDR3 sequence: CASSQDIWGYEQYF.

CDR3 region: CASSQVAGTAYNEQFF. V and J are TRBV4-3 and TRBJ2-1; TCRdb's D call of TRBD2 is untestable without DNA. The CDR3 extends over 16 amino acids. From germline, CDR1 is LGHNA and CDR2 YSLEER.